This T cell receptor beta chain emerged from a study of CD8 T cells in Susac syndrome. TEMRA cells were FACS-enriched, while CD8+ and CD4+ T cells were negatively isolated. Random hexamers were used to reverse transcribe an amount of about 0.45 to 1 ug RNA. Using its own MiXCR run on the immunoSEQ multiplex PCR reads, TCRdb lists one record per CDR3 protein. The sample holds some 300,000 distinct CDR3 sequences; approximately 90% are singletons and the top ten take approximately 0.18%. The junction had 11 bases not matched to a gene; V was cut back by 5 bases and J by 6 bases. Germline V gene data show CDR1 as MNHEY and CDR2 as SMNVEV (reference sequence). The CDR3 length is 17 residues.

Sequenced material: CD8+ T cells from PBMCs. The gene calls are TRBV27 and TRBJ2-1; 12 bases fit TRBD2. The TCR comes from a human donor with multiple sclerosis. The CDR3 nucleotides read TGTGCCAGCAGTCTGACTAGCGGGGGCCCGGTGGGCAATGAGCAGTTCTTC. This translates into CASSLTSGGPVGNEQFF.